This T cell receptor (beta chain) stems from a study of naive and memory T cell subsets. TCR cDNA received a 3' ligated oligonucleotide that carried a UMI. Whole blood, 2 to 2.5 ml, came from adult healthy volunteers. Unsorted total RNA, about 1 to 1000 ng, was DNase treated before reverse transcription. Amplification of ligated cDNA took four PCR rounds with SP2 and nested alpha and beta constant primers. Blood and skin TCR RNA was reverse transcribed with alpha and beta constant primers. TCRdb itself ran the UMI-ligation and nested PCR reads through MiXCR, one entry per CDR3 protein. The profile shows about 25,000 distinct CDR3 sequences, 5.2% of them singletons. Study results and caveats: Potentially, T cell activation and differentiation skew this RNA-based measurement.

Between the trimmed V and J ends, which lost 1 base and 11 bases, there was a span of 9 bases. This CDR3 spans 13 amino acids. The germline gives CDR1 SGHDN, CDR2 FVKESK. This clonotype was seen many times. Its antigen is undetermined. The specimen was blood. This chain connects TRBV14 to TRBJ1-6; D not certain. The TCR sequence derives from an adult in good health. The CDR3 coding sequence is TGTGCCAGCAGCCAAGTAGGCGGTACACCCCTCCACTTT. Amino acids: CASSQVGGTPLHF.